This T cell receptor beta chain was documented in a study of blood T cell repertoires in COVID-19. Study-level information: COVID-19 samples from acute and convalescent phases originated in the United States, Italy and Spain.

The length of the CDR3 is 16 residues. V lost 3 bases, J lost 7 bases, and 10 bases stayed unmatched. Germline loops: CDR1 SGDLS, CDR2 YYNGEE. In the original analysis: Reference gene primer amplification in the assay estimated nucleated cell counts. Some clones are missing from TCRdb's copy, which holds only in-frame ones; the method was immunoSEQ multiplex PCR. Clone size and the V and J calls come from that table; the DNA yielded D and trimming. Of 30,000 or so clones listed, 90% were seen once; the top ten hold 1.5% to 1.9%. The sequence derives from a man in his 60s with active COVID-19. This chain connects TRBV9 to TRBJ2-1; 10 nucleotides align to TRBD1. Sequencing used peripheral blood. CDR3 nucleotide sequence: TGTGCCAGCAGCGACTACCGGGACAGGGGCGGGAATGAGCAGTTCTTC. Its translation is CASSDYRDRGGNEQFF.